This T cell receptor (beta chain) was sequenced in a study of metastatic and nonmetastatic thyroid tumors. Study-wide points: Within blood and tumor, benign nodules reportedly had significantly lower TCR beta diversity than malignant thyroid tumors did.

The germline gives CDR1 MNHEY, CDR2 SMNVEV (reference sequence). The CDR3 totals 18 residues. The V gene end was trimmed by 8 bases and the J gene end by 3 bases; junction bases not matched to a gene: 14. TCRdb re-called the PCR reads through MiXCR. The data hold roughly 20,000 clones, with 29% observed a single time. Details on this clone: Its target is not known.

There were no patients who had received any treatment before thyroid surgery. The chain is built from TRBV27 and TRBJ2-3; 13 bases line up with TRBD2. The specimen was tumor tissue. The sequence was collected from a female donor with papillary thyroid cancer or a benign thyroid nodule (not recorded which). Some clones in this sample may be carry-over from other donors' samples. The CDR3 sequence: CASGRSRLAGGPTDTQYF. CDR3 nucleotide sequence: TGTGCCAGCGGCCGATCCCGACTAGCGGGAGGACCAACAGATACGCAGTATTTT.